This T cell receptor beta chain was profiled in a study of CD8 T cells in ankylosing spondylitis. The V end was cut by 2 bases, the J end by 0 bases, with 17 bases between. The CDR3 sequence is 17 residues long. Germline V gene lookup returns CDR1 SNHLY and CDR2 FYNNEI. General observations from the study: CD8+ by phenotype, disease-linked clones were relatively rare in peripheral blood. A motif of roughly 8 highly homologous TCR beta variants was seen as apparently characteristic of ankylosing spondylitis blood. Certain motif variants had earlier been reported in reactive arthritis synovial fluid and blood. Reportedly, significant enrichment of disease-linked clones occurred in matched ankylosing spondylitis synovial fluid.

This clonotype turned up a few times. Its target is unknown. By quantitative 5'-RACE with molecular barcodes, the TCR beta libraries were made. TCRdb used MiXCR to reprocess the 5' RACE reads, holding one entry per CDR3 protein. This sample has about 210,000 distinct CDR3 sequences, with 6% to 8.5% found just once. The chain recombines TRBV2 with TRBJ2-7; no clear D gene. The sequenced sample consisted of blood, either unsorted or a sorted T cell fraction (not recorded which). The clonotype comes from a male donor with ankylosing spondylitis. The DNA of the CDR3 is TGTGCCAGCAGTGAACTGTTGGGTGCGCGAGTCTCCTACGAGCAGTACTTC. This encodes CASSELLGARVSYEQYF.